This TCR beta chain was captured by sequencing in a study of CD8 T cells in ankylosing spondylitis. Study-wide results and caveats: From matched ankylosing spondylitis synovial fluid, disease-linked clones were reportedly recovered at significantly enriched levels. Researchers report that disease-linked clones proved CD8+ and relatively rare in peripheral blood. Some motif variants were previously reported in reactive arthritis synovial fluid and blood.

Scientists made TCR beta libraries using quantitative 5'-RACE with molecular barcodes. A single record per CDR3 protein comes from TCRdb applying MiXCR to the 5' RACE reads. The table includes 250,000 to 350,000 distinct CDR3 sequences, roughly 20% detected once. Trimming removed 2 bases from V and 0 bases from J; junction bases left unmatched: 6. The CDR3 length is 17 residues. Germline V lookup: CDR1 LGHDT, CDR2 YNNKEL (reference sequence). This clonotype was counted only a few times. The antigen is not known. The sample was blood, either unsorted or a sorted T cell fraction (not recorded which). The receptor was derived from a male donor with ankylosing spondylitis or in good health (not recorded which). The gene calls are TRBV3-1 and TRBJ2-1; 8 bases line up with TRBD1. The DNA for the CDR3 is TGTGCCAGCAGCCAACTTAGGACAGGGAGCTCCTACAATGAGCAGTTCTTC. Translated: CASSQLRTGSSYNEQFF.